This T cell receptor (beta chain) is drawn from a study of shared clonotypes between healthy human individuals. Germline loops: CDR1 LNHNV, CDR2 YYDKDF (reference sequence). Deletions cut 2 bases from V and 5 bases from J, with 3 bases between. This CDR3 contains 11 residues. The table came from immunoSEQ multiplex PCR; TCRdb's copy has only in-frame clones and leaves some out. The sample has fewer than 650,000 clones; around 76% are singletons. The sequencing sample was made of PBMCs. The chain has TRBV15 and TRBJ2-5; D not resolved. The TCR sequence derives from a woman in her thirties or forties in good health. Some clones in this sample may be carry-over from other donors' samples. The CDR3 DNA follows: TGTGCCACCAGCAGACGGGAGACCCAGTACTTC. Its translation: CATSRRETQYF.